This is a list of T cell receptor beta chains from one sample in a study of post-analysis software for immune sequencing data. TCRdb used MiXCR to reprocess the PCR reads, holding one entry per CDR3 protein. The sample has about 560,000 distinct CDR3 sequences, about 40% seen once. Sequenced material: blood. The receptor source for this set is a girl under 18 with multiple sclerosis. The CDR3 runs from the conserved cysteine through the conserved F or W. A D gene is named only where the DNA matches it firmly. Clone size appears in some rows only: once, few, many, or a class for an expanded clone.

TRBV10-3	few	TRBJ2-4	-	TGTGCCACGACTCTCGGCGAGACCAAAAACATTCAGTACTTC	CATTLGETKNIQYF
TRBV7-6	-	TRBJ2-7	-	TGTGCCAGCACCCCCGGCGGATTCTCCTACGAGCAGTACTTC	CASTPGGFSYEQYF
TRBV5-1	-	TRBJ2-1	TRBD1	TGCGCCAGCAGCCGGGGACAGAGGGATGAGCAGTTCTTC	CASSRGQRDEQFF
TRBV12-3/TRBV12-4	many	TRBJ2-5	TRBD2	TGTGCCAGCACCTCGAAGGCGGGAGGGCCGGGGTACCAAGAGACCCAGTACTTC	CASTSKAGGPGYQETQYF
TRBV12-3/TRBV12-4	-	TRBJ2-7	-	TGTGCCAGCACTAAAAGCTATTGGGCCTCGACCTACGAGCAGTACTTC	CASTKSYWASTYEQYF
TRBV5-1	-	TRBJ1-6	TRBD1	TGCGCCAGCAGCCCAAGAACTTCACAGGGGAATTCACCCCTCCACTTT	CASSPRTSQGNSPLHF
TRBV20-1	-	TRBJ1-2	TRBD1	TGCAGTGCTTACAGGGGCTATGGCTACACCTTC	CSAYRGYGYTF
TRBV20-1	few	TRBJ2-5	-	TGCAGTGCAACCCCCAGGGTAGGGGAGACCCAGTACTTC	CSATPRVGETQYF
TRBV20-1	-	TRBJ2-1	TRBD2	TGCAGTGCTAGAGTAGCGGGAGACTTGCATGAGCAGTTCTTC	CSARVAGDLHEQFF
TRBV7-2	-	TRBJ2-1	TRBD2	TGTGCCAGCAATACTAGCGGTTGGAACAATGAGCAGTTCTTC	CASNTSGWNNEQFF
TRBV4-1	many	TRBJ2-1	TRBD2	TGCGCCAGCAGCCAACCGAGGGTGGGACTAACCATGTTCTTC	CASSQPRVGLTMFF
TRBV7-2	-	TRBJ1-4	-	TGTGCCAGCAGCTCATCGATTGCAACTAATGAAAAACTGTTTTTT	CASSSSIATNEKLFF
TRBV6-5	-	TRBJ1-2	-	TGTGCCAGCAGTTACAGACGCGGGGGAAGAGGCTACACCTTC	CASSYRRGGRGYTF
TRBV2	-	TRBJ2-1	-	TGTGCCAGCAGTTCGGGGGCAGGGGATGATGAGCAGTTCTTC	CASSSGAGDDEQFF
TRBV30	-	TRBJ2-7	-	TGTGCCTGGAGCCCCGGGGTGGGCCCCTACGAGCAGTACTTC	CAWSPGVGPYEQYF
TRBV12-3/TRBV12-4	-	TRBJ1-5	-	TGTGCCAGCAGTGGCGAGGGGGGCCGAGGTCAGCCCCAGCATTTT	CASSGEGGRGQPQHF
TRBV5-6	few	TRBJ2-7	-	TGTGCCAGCAGCTCCCCAGGACGGTTTATGGTTTCCTACGAGCAGTACTTC	CASSSPGRFMVSYEQYF
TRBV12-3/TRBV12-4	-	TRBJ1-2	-	TGTGCCAGCAGGAAGACAGGTTCAGCTAACTATGGCTACACCTTC	CASRKTGSANYGYTF
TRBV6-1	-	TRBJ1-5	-	TGTGCCAGCAGTGAAGTCAGCAATCAGCCCCAGCATTTT	CASSEVSNQPQHF
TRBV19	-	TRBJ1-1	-	TGTGCCAGTAAGAGAGTAATGAACACTGAAGCTTTCTTT	CASKRVMNTEAFF
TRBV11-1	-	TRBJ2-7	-	TGTGCCAGCAGCTTAGCGCCGGGACTTGACTACGAGCAGTACTTC	CASSLAPGLDYEQYF
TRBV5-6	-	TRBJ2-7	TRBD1	TGTGCCAGCAGCTTGGCGGGACAGAAGGGGTACGAGCAGTACTTC	CASSLAGQKGYEQYF
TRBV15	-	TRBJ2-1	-	TGTGCCACCAGCAGAGATCAAGGGGGGCGGAGGCAGTTCTTC	CATSRDQGGRRQFF
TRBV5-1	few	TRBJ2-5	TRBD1	TGCGCCAGCAGCGTCGGGACAGCCAAAGAGACCCAGTACTTC	CASSVGTAKETQYF